The text below deals with one TCR beta chain. Its specificity is not known. The sample comes from a study of T cell responses to AZD1222 COVID-19 vaccine. Study-level results: The breadth and depth of Spike-specific TCRs increased once two AZD1222 doses had been given. Possibly, clonal diversity was underestimated; donors were largely white British and included more females. As reported, nearly half of all spike-specific TCRs target variant regions that are unmutated.

Second-dose groups at about 4 or about 12 weeks were pooled. TCRdb keeps only in-frame clones here, not all; method: immunoSEQ multiplex PCR. The table lists about 46,000 clones, around 90% of them singletons. CDR3 length: 17 amino acids. CDR1 is MGHRA and CDR2 is YSYEKL in the germline V gene. The germline V and J ends were trimmed by 2 bases and 0 bases, with 16 bases remaining between them. The chain recombines TRBV4-1 with TRBJ1-1, with a weak D call TRBD1 (6 bases). Material: peripheral blood, obtained 28 days after the second AZD1222 dose. The sequence derives from an adult who received the AZD1222 COVID-19 vaccine. The CDR3 loop reads CASSQTVGTGMNTEAFF. In DNA, the CDR3 is TGCGCCAGCAGCCAAACCGTAGGCACAGGGATGAACACTGAAGCTTTCTTT.